A selection of T cell receptor beta chains follows, all from one sample in a study of blood T cell repertoires in COVID-19. Data came from immunoSEQ multiplex PCR; TCRdb stores just in-frame clones and leaves some out. Among under 200,000 clones, around 86% were seen once, and the ten largest hold around 0.99%. The sample was peripheral blood. Receptors were obtained from a man aged 18 to 35 with acute or convalescent COVID-19. Both conserved end residues are part of each CDR3. The D gene is left open where the match is weak. Rows may omit the clone size; those that give it use once, few, many or a size class.

D	V	length	J	size	CDR3	DNA
TRBD2	TRBV7-9	14	TRBJ2-7	.	CASMGGDGPYEQYF	TGTGCCAGCATGGGAGGGGACGGGCCCTACGAGCAGTACTTC
.	TRBV6-5	14	TRBJ2-6	.	CASRRSSGANVLTF	TGTGCCAGCAGGAGATCCTCTGGGGCCAACGTCCTGACTTTC
.	TRBV28	12	TRBJ2-1	.	CASSLRGNEQFF	TGTGCCAGCAGTTTAAGGGGGAATGAGCAGTTCTTC
.	TRBV7-2	14	TRBJ2-2	few	CASSPGPYTGELFF	TGTGCCAGCAGCCCAGGCCCTTACACCGGGGAGCTGTTTTTT
.	TRBV3-1/TRBV3-2	12	TRBJ1-6	.	CASSQGRSPLHF	TGTGCCAGCAGCCAAGGGAGGTCACCCCTCCACTTT
TRBD2	TRBV5-1	14	TRBJ2-5	.	CASSISGAQETQYF	TGCGCCAGCAGTATTAGCGGGGCCCAAGAGACCCAGTACTTC
TRBD1	TRBV7-9	15	TRBJ2-1	.	CASSPPGQGYNEQFF	TGTGCCAGCAGTCCACCGGGACAGGGCTACAATGAGCAGTTCTTC
.	TRBV7-2	15	TRBJ2-3	.	CASSLDLQSTDTQYF	TGTGCCAGCAGCTTAGATTTACAGAGCACAGATACGCAGTATTTT
TRBD1	TRBV7-6	15	TRBJ2-2	.	CASRPGQGVPGELFF	TGTGCCAGCAGGCCGGGACAGGGCGTTCCCGGGGAGCTGTTTTTT
TRBD2	TRBV6-6	13	TRBJ2-3	.	CASIEGGTDTQYF	TGTGCCAGCATCGAGGGAGGGACAGATACGCAGTATTTT
TRBD2	TRBV15	19	TRBJ2-3	once	CATSSLPGLAGGRADTQYF	TGTGCCACCAGCAGCCTACCGGGACTAGCGGGGGGAAGGGCAGATACGCAGTATTTT
.	TRBV30	14	TRBJ1-1	.	CAWSVPGVYTEAFF	TGTGCCTGGAGTGTACCGGGGGTATACACTGAAGCTTTCTTT
TRBD2	TRBV5-6	14	TRBJ2-1	.	CASSLGTSYNEQFF	TGTGCCAGCAGCTTGGGGACTAGTTACAATGAGCAGTTCTTC
.	TRBV7-2	15	TRBJ2-1	.	CASSLGGRSYNEQFF	TGTGCCAGCAGCTTAGGAGGGCGCTCCTACAATGAGCAGTTCTTC
TRBD1	TRBV5-5	14	TRBJ1-5	.	CASSGGQSNQPQHF	TGTGCCAGCAGCGGGGGACAGTCGAATCAGCCCCAGCATTTT
TRBD1	TRBV2	16	TRBJ1-2	.	CASSPRGRDRVGGYTF	TGTGCCAGCAGTCCCCGGGGCCGGGACAGGGTGGGTGGCTACACCTTC
.	TRBV6-4	13	TRBJ2-3	.	CASSDSTTDTQYF	TGTGCCAGCAGTGACTCGACTACAGATACGCAGTATTTT
.	TRBV13	18	TRBJ1-6	.	CASSIPGHQENYNSPLHF	TGTGCCAGCAGCATTCCGGGACACCAAGAAAACTATAATTCACCCCTCCACTTT
TRBD1	TRBV4-2	16	TRBJ2-2	once	CASSPQGQLNTGELFF	TGTGCCAGCAGCCCACAGGGACAGCTTAACACCGGGGAGCTGTTTTTT
.	TRBV6-6	13	TRBJ2-5	.	CASSSDWEETQYF	TGTGCCAGCAGTTCCGACTGGGAAGAGACCCAGTACTTC
TRBD1	TRBV6-5	13	TRBJ1-5	few	CASGQGVTQPQHF	TGTGCCAGCGGACAGGGGGTGACTCAGCCCCAGCATTTT
.	TRBV28	13	TRBJ2-2	once	CASSARGTGELFF	TGTGCCAGCAGTGCACGGGGCACCGGGGAGCTGTTTTTT
.	TRBV27	13	TRBJ2-5	.	CASSLIGVETQYF	TGTGCCAGCAGTTTAATCGGGGTAGAGACCCAGTACTTC
.	TRBV7-2	16	TRBJ1-6	few	CASSLVPGQIGSPLHF	TGTGCCAGCAGCTTAGTGCCAGGGCAAATCGGTTCACCCCTCCACTTT
TRBD1	TRBV7-3	16	TRBJ2-1	.	CASSPRGTGSYNEQFF	TGTGCCAGCAGCCCACGGGGGACAGGCAGCTACAATGAGCAGTTCTTC
.	TRBV25-1	11	TRBJ1-1	.	CASRTDTEAFF	TGTGCCAGCCGTACAGACACTGAAGCTTTCTTT
TRBD2	TRBV28	15	TRBJ2-1	.	CASSLRGYLHDEQFF	TGTGCCAGCAGTTTGCGGGGGTATTTGCATGATGAGCAGTTCTTC
TRBD2	TRBV9	16	TRBJ2-1	once	CASSKGGTRVGNEQFF	TGTGCCAGCAGCAAAGGGGGGACTAGGGTAGGCAATGAGCAGTTCTTC
.	TRBV6-5	15	TRBJ2-1	.	CASSTLQTSYNEQFF	TGTGCCAGCAGTACCCTACAGACCTCCTACAATGAGCAGTTCTTC
.	TRBV5-6	17	TRBJ2-1	.	CASSYVLGGGFYNEQFF	TGTGCCAGCAGCTACGTTCTTGGCGGAGGTTTCTACAATGAGCAGTTCTTC
TRBD1	TRBV23-1	16	TRBJ1-2	.	CASSQEWDRANYGYTF	TGCGCCAGCAGTCAAGAGTGGGACAGGGCAAACTATGGCTACACCTTC
TRBD2	TRBV3-1/TRBV3-2	17	TRBJ2-1	.	CASSQELAGKSYNEQFF	TGTGCCAGCAGCCAAGAACTAGCGGGCAAATCCTACAATGAGCAGTTCTTC
TRBD1	TRBV15	15	TRBJ2-7	.	CATSGPGTGNYEQYF	TGTGCCACCAGCGGGCCCGGGACAGGGAATTACGAGCAGTACTTC
TRBD1	TRBV30	12	TRBJ1-4	.	CALQGFGEKLFF	TGTGCCTTACAGGGGTTTGGGGAAAAACTGTTTTTT
TRBD1	TRBV30	12	TRBJ1-1	.	CAWTRGLTEAFF	TGTGCCTGGACCAGGGGGCTGACTGAAGCTTTCTTT
.	TRBV7-8	17	TRBJ1-1	.	CASSPLRRGNLNTEAFF	TGTGCCAGCAGCCCCCTCCGTAGGGGCAATTTGAACACTGAAGCTTTCTTT
.	TRBV25-1	11	TRBJ1-2	.	CASTNDYGYTF	TGTGCCAGCACAAATGACTATGGCTACACCTTC
.	TRBV19	13	TRBJ2-3	.	CASSMWGGDTQYF	TGTGCCAGTAGTATGTGGGGAGGAGATACGCAGTATTTT
.	TRBV28	14	TRBJ1-2	.	CASSTNRVRYGYTF	TGTGCCAGCAGTACGAACAGGGTTCGCTATGGCTACACCTTC
.	TRBV6-5	14	TRBJ1-3	.	CASSYQESGNTIYF	TGTGCCAGCAGTTATCAGGAATCTGGAAACACCATATATTTT